The TCR beta chain described here comes from a study of blood T cell repertoires in COVID-19. Study-level background: The analysed material was cDNA or gDNA that came from T cells, B-cell-depleted T cells, or PBMCs.

The CDR3 is made up of 14 amino acids. V lost 7 bases and J lost 3; bases outside the gene matches: 8. Germline V gene sequence: CDR1 MDHEN, CDR2 SYDVKM. The table lists this clone with a few counts. Patients at the Seattle site were enrolled during active infection and followed longitudinally. In the authors' workflow: Nucleated cell number was recorded as an estimate derived from reference gene primer amplification. The data were produced by immunoSEQ multiplex PCR, yet TCRdb's version contains in-frame clones alone and is incomplete. Clone size and the V and J calls come from that table; the DNA yielded D and trimming. The data show some 180,000 clones, with roughly 77% seen just once and less than 7% held by the top ten.

The J gene is TRBJ2-7, the V gene TRBV28, with 8 bases identical to TRBD1. Sequenced: peripheral blood. This TCR was sampled from a woman between 40 and 50 years old with COVID-19, enrolled during active disease. The DNA of the CDR3 is TGTGCCAGCACCCTCGGGACAGGAGACTACGAGCAGTACTTC. This gives the protein CASTLGTGDYEQYF.